This T cell receptor (beta chain) was found in a study of cytomegalovirus exposure and HLA in healthy donors. The primer mix had 60 Vbeta and 13 Jbeta primers. The data were produced by immunoSEQ multiplex PCR, yet TCRdb's version contains in-frame clones alone and is incomplete. The sample holds about 88,000 clones, 80% to 90% seen once. Concerning this clone itself: Antigen: not known.

Study results and limitations: Indistinguishable V segments, including TRBV6-2 and TRBV6-3, were excluded. The study carried out a later analysis of TCR beta sequences. It associated 15,000 to 20,000 of them with specific HLA alleles at a false discovery rate of 0.05.

V was pared by 5 bases and J by 4 bases, with 5 bases of the junction left unmatched. Germline loops: CDR1 SEHNR, CDR2 FQNEAQ (reference sequence). This CDR3 has 15 amino acids. The chain recombines TRBV7-9 with TRBJ2-2; 9 nucleotides match TRBD1. The specimen sequenced was PBMCs. The receptor was isolated from a man aged 18 to 30 in good health and CMV-seronegative. CDR3 loop: CASSRDRAGTGELFF. DNA for the CDR3: TGTGCCAGCAGCCGGGACAGGGCGGGCACCGGGGAGCTGTTTTTT.